The clone carrying this TCR beta chain was counted between two and nine times. Its antigen is as yet unknown. This sample is part of a study of beta chain features in type 1 diabetes. Broader study findings: TCRB CDR3s from Type 1 diabetes patients were moderately but significantly shorter in all four CD4+ subsets.

V lost 2 bases and J 1 base, leaving 7 bases between the germline ends. From germline, CDR1 is SGDLS and CDR2 YYNGEE. The CDR3 runs to 14 residues. cDNA synthesis used the whole RNA isolate, giving expressed TCRB sequences. About 3.57 million reads per sample were averaged for naive, central memory and regulatory samples. Assay: immunoSEQ multiplex PCR; the TCRdb copy retains only in-frame clones and omits some. The sample lists 150,000 or so clones, over 55% occurring once. This clonotype originated in a man between 25 and 39 years old with type 1 diabetes. This chain links TRBV9 with TRBJ1-3; D gene uncertain. Sequencing was done on a sample of naive CD4+ T cells from blood. In DNA, the CDR3 is TGTGCCAGCAGCGTCCAGCTGTCTGGAAACACCATATATTTT. Translated: CASSVQLSGNTIYF.